This T cell receptor (beta chain) is drawn from a study of PD-1 blockade in classical Hodgkin lymphoma. This CDR3 spans 15 amino acids. V lost 2 bases to trimming and J lost 3 bases, with 15 bases between them. In germline, CDR1 is SGHRS, CDR2 YFSETQ. Assay used: immunoSEQ multiplex PCR; TCRdb lists only in-frame clones, some missing. The sample lists roughly 18,000 clones; over 65% were seen once. Time point given: cycle 4 day 1 (C4D1), after less than seven weeks of nivolumab. There was relapse after autologous stem cell transplantation in every patient, and there was variation in brentuximab vedotin exposure. The study purified CD4+ T cells from thawed PBMCs using magnetic negative selection.

This chain uses TRBV5-1 with TRBJ2-7; D tentatively fits TRBD1 or TRBD2 (6 bases each). The material was CD4+ T cells from blood, obtained before the fourth cycle of nivolumab. This receptor was taken from a human donor with classical Hodgkin lymphoma. In DNA, the CDR3 is TGCGCCAGCAGCTTATTAGGAGGGGGAGGCTACGAGCAGTACTTC. Residues: CASSLLGGGGYEQYF.